Below are 20 T cell receptor beta chains sequenced from a single sample in a study of Ad26.COV2.S vaccination and SARS-CoV-2 variants. The treatment denotes: roughly 20 received Ad26.COV2.S at low or high dose, single or two shots; 5 received placebo; per-sample allocation not given. Day 63 following the first vaccine or placebo injection was when the samples were taken. Repertoires were generated with immunoSEQ multiplex PCR, while TCRdb's copy carries only in-frame clones and drops some. The table shows 440,000 or so clones, with 80% to 90% occurring only once. The material was peripheral blood, obtained in a trial of Ad26.COV2.S vaccine versus placebo. The source of these receptors is a person aged 18 to 59 who received the Ad26.COV2.S COVID-19 vaccine or a placebo.

CDR3 nucleotides: TGTGCCAGCAGCCCCAGGTCCCAGGGTTTCAATCAGCCCCAGCATTTT. Translation: CASSPRSQGFNQPQHF. J is TRBJ1-5 and V is TRBV7-2, with D tentatively TRBD1 (5 bases). CDR3 length equals 16 residues. Germline V gene sequence: CDR1 SGHTA, CDR2 FQGNSA. V lost 5 bases to trimming and J lost 3 bases, with 17 bases between them.

The CDR3 nucleotides are TGTGCCAGTAAGTCATTGGCGGGAACGAACACCGGGGAGCTGTTTTTT. Translated, it gives CASKSLAGTNTGELFF. The genes are TRBV19 and TRBJ2-2; TRBD2 might be the D (6 bases). The ends were cut back, 7 bases at V and 0 bases at J, with 15 bases in the middle. Looked up from germline, CDR1 is LNHDA and CDR2 is SQIVND (reference sequence). This CDR3 is 16 amino acids long.

The genes are TRBV11-2 and TRBJ2-7; D possibly matches TRBD1 or TRBD2 (5 bases each). Germline V gene lookup returns CDR1 SGHAT and CDR2 FQNNGV. Trimming cost V 2 bases and J 2 bases, with 16 bases left between them. CDR3 size: 16 residues. CDR3 loop: CASSLWGKREPYEQYF. The CDR3 DNA is TGTGCCAGCAGCTTATGGGGGAAAAGGGAACCCTACGAGCAGTACTTC.

This chain uses TRBV19 with TRBJ2-1; TRBD2 aligns across 7 bases. The ends lost 6 bases at V and 2 bases at J; junction bases unmatched: 4. The CDR3 is made up of 14 amino acids. Germline V gene lookup returns CDR1 LNHDA and CDR2 SQIVND (reference sequence). This CDR3 reads CASREAGTYNEQFF. The DNA of the CDR3 is TGTGCCAGTAGAGAAGCGGGGACCTACAATGAGCAGTTCTTC.

This chain uses TRBV6-5 with TRBJ1-1, with TRBD1 identical over 9 bases. The CDR3 runs to 13 residues. The junction had 0 bases not matched to a gene; V was cut back by 5 bases and J by 2 bases. CDR1 and CDR2 from the germline V gene are MNHEY and SVGAGI. The CDR3 nucleotides read TGTGCCAGCAGTACAGGGGGCAACACTGAAGCTTTCTTT. This translates into CASSTGGNTEAFF.

The chain links TRBV5-1 to TRBJ2-3, with TRBD2 as a possible D gene (7 bases). V was clipped by 4 bases and J by 1 base, with 28 bases between them. This CDR3 contains 20 residues. Per germline, CDR1 SGHRS and CDR2 YFSETQ. CDR3 sequence reads: CASSPLNGGPTPFRTDTQYF. CDR3 nucleotides: TGCGCCAGCAGCCCTTTAAACGGGGGGCCTACTCCCTTTCGCACAGATACGCAGTATTTT.

The gene calls are TRBV19 and TRBJ2-2; D is perhaps TRBD1 (5 bases). Germline-derived CDR1 and CDR2 are LNHDA and SQIVND (reference sequence). This CDR3 has 13 residues. With 6 bases removed from V and 6 bases from J, the gap between germline ends came to 11 bases. The CDR3 DNA is TGTGCCAGTAGGGACCAGGGTGCCGGGGAGCTGTTTTTT. Translation gives CASRDQGAGELFF.

The J gene is TRBJ1-6, the V gene TRBV3-1 (or the pseudogene TRBV3-2), with 8 nucleotides matching TRBD1. This CDR3 has 15 amino acids. Germline V lookup: CDR1 LGHDT, CDR2 YNNKEL (reference sequence). The J segment lost 10 bases and the V segment lost 3 bases, leaving 8 bases of the junction unmatched. DNA for the CDR3: TGTGCCAGCAGCCATTCAGGGGGCGTCCGCTCACCCCTCCACTTT. Translated: CASSHSGGVRSPLHF.

The chain is built from TRBV12-3 or TRBV12-4 and TRBJ2-3, with D perhaps matching TRBD2 (6 bases). The CDR3 is 13 residues long. Trimming removed 6 bases at V and 0 bases at J, with 7 bases between. The CDR3 reads CASRGLSTDTQYF. Here the CDR3 DNA reads TGTGCCAGCAGGGGACTCAGCACAGATACGCAGTATTTT.

The V and J genes are TRBV7-2 and TRBJ1-1, with D perhaps TRBD1 (5 bases). The CDR3 has 16 residues. Trimming took off 3 bases at V and 0 bases at J, with 14 bases between the two ends. Germline lookup yields CDR1 SGHTA and CDR2 FQGNSA. The CDR3 DNA is TGTGCCAGCAGCTTCCAGAAAGGGACGATGAACACTGAAGCTTTCTTT. Its protein is CASSFQKGTMNTEAFF.

This chain joins TRBV11-2 and TRBJ2-7; maybe TRBD1 (6 bases). CDR1 SGHAT and CDR2 FQNNGV come from the germline V gene. This CDR3 has 18 residues. Trimming stripped 5 bases from V and 0 bases from J, with 23 bases between. DNA of the CDR3: TGTGCCAGCAGCCCTAGGGGGATCCGGACTCCGAGCTCCTACGAGCAGTACTTC. It encodes CASSPRGIRTPSSYEQYF. Full variable domain (remainder filled in from reference TRBV11-2 and TRBJ2-7): EAGVAQSPRYKIIEKRQSVAFWCNPISGHATLYWYQQILGQGPKLLIQFQNNGVVDDSQLPKDRFSAERLKGVDSTLKIQPAKLEDSAVYLCASSPRGIRTPSSYEQYFGPGTRLTVT.

This chain connects TRBV28 to TRBJ2-5; D is ambiguous. Trimming shortened V by 2 bases and J by 1 base, and 5 bases separated the two germline ends. The CDR3 has 13 amino acids. Germline V gives CDR1 MDHEN, CDR2 SYDVKM. The CDR3 sequence is CASSLMSQETQYF. For the CDR3, the DNA is TGTGCCAGCAGTTTAATGTCCCAAGAGACCCAGTACTTC.

The rearrangement uses TRBV30 and TRBJ1-2; D unclear. The CDR3 consists of 10 residues. In germline, CDR1 is GTSNPN, CDR2 SVGIG (reference sequence). The ends were cut back, 2 bases at V and 8 bases at J, with 6 bases in the middle. As DNA, the CDR3 is TGTGCCTGGAGTCCCCCGGGCTACACCTTC. This translates into CAWSPPGYTF.

The chain uses TRBV6-6 and TRBJ2-7; 10 nucleotides match TRBD1. Germline assignment: CDR1 MNHNY and CDR2 SVGAGI (reference sequence). The CDR3 totals 14 residues. The V and J ends lost 6 bases and 2 bases, in that order; junction bases with no gene match: 4. The CDR3 bases are TGTGCCAGCAGAAGCGGACAGGGGGCCTACGAGCAGTACTTC. Protein: CASRSGQGAYEQYF.

The rearrangement links TRBV7-9 to TRBJ1-1; TRBD1 matches at 7 bases. There are 15 residues in the CDR3. The V gene's germline CDR1 is SEHNR and CDR2 FQNEAQ (reference sequence). J gave up 0 bases and V 5 bases, and 6 bases lay outside the gene matches. This CDR3 is CASSPPGQLNTEAFF. CDR3 in DNA: TGTGCCAGCAGCCCTCCGGGACAGTTGAACACTGAAGCTTTCTTT.

The chain links TRBV6-1 to TRBJ2-7, with unresolved D. The CDR3 is made up of 13 amino acids. Germline CDR1 is MNHNS and CDR2 is SASEGT. V lost 3 bases and J lost 5, with 11 bases in between. This CDR3 is CASSDARVHEQYF. DNA for the CDR3: TGTGCCAGCAGTGATGCCCGCGTACACGAGCAGTACTTC.

The chain couples TRBV30 to TRBJ1-4, with D unclear. Trimming pared 2 bases from V and 8 bases from J, leaving 21 bases between. Germline loops: CDR1 GTSNPN, CDR2 SVGIG (reference sequence). The CDR3 consists of 16 residues. CDR3 protein: CAWSKEESAGREKLFF. CDR3 DNA sequence: TGTGCCTGGAGTAAGGAAGAGTCAGCCGGACGGGAAAAACTGTTTTTT.

This chain joins TRBV30 and TRBJ1-1; D is unresolved. The CDR3 is made up of 14 amino acids. V lost 3 bases, J lost 3 bases, and 14 bases lay in between. Germline CDR1 is GTSNPN and CDR2 is SVGIG (reference sequence). CDR3 bases: TGTGCCTGGAGACCCCGCAGGTTTGACACTGAAGCTTTCTTT. Amino acids: CAWRPRRFDTEAFF.

This chain joins TRBV7-2 and TRBJ2-3, with D possibly TRBD1 on 5 matching bases. Per the germline V gene, CDR1 is SGHTA and CDR2 is FQGNSA. CDR3 length equals 15 residues. V gave up 2 bases and J gave up 2 bases, with 11 bases separating them. CDR3 protein: CASSLRQGTTDTQYF. For the CDR3, the DNA is TGTGCCAGCAGCTTAAGGCAGGGAACCACAGATACGCAGTATTTT.

The V gene is TRBV11-3, the J gene TRBJ1-4; D might be TRBD1 (6 bases). CDR3 size: 16 residues. Trimming removed 0 bases at V and 6 bases at J, with 14 bases between. The germline V gene encodes CDR1 SGHNT and CDR2 YENEEA. The CDR3 DNA reads as TGTGCCAGCAGCTTAGACCAACCGGACAGCCATGAAAAACTGTTTTTT. Translation gives CASSLDQPDSHEKLFF.